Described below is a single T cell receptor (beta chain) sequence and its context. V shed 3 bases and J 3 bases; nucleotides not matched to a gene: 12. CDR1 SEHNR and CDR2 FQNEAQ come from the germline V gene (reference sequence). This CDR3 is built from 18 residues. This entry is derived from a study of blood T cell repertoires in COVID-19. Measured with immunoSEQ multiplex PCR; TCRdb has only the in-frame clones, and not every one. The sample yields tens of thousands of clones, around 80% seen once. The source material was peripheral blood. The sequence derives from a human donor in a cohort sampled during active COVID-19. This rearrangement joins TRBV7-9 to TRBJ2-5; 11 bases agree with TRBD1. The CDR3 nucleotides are TGTGCCAGCAGCTTGAGAGCGTTCCGGGACAGGGGGGAAGAGACCCAGTACTTC. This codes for CASSLRAFRDRGEETQYF.